This T cell receptor beta chain is from a study of blood T cell repertoires in COVID-19. Study details: COVID-19 samples, acute and convalescent, were from the United States, Italy and Spain. PBMCs, B-cell-depleted T cells, or T cells were the source of the cDNA or gDNA that made up the material.

Germline V gene sequence: CDR1 SEHNR, CDR2 FQNEAQ (reference sequence). The CDR3 length is 16 residues. Trimming removed 5 bases at V and 5 bases at J, with 19 bases between. How the authors handled the data: Reference gene primer amplification in the assay estimated nucleated cell counts. Generated by immunoSEQ multiplex PCR, the TCRdb table keeps only in-frame clones and is missing some. V, J and clone size derive from that table, while D and trimming were established from the DNA sequence. The sample includes 250,000 to 350,000 clones, around 88% of them seen just once. Cohorts were based on clinical histories the participants reported.

The sequenced material came from PBMCs or T cells enriched from blood (not recorded which). The chain joins TRBV7-9 to TRBJ2-1; TRBD2 is a possible D gene (7 bases). This clonotype originated in a woman between 40 and 50 years old who had recovered from COVID-19. In DNA form, the CDR3 reads TGTGCCAGCAGCCCTTTAGAGGGGGGGAAGGACAATGAGCAGTTCTTC. It encodes CASSPLEGGKDNEQFF. Filled out from reference TRBV7-9 and TRBJ2-1, the complete variable domain reads DTGVSQNPRHKITKRGQNVTFRCDPISEHNRLYWYRQTLGQGPEFLTYFQNEAQLEKSRLLSDRFSAERPKGSFSTLEIQRTEQGDSAMYLCASSPLEGGKDNEQFFGPGTRLTVL.